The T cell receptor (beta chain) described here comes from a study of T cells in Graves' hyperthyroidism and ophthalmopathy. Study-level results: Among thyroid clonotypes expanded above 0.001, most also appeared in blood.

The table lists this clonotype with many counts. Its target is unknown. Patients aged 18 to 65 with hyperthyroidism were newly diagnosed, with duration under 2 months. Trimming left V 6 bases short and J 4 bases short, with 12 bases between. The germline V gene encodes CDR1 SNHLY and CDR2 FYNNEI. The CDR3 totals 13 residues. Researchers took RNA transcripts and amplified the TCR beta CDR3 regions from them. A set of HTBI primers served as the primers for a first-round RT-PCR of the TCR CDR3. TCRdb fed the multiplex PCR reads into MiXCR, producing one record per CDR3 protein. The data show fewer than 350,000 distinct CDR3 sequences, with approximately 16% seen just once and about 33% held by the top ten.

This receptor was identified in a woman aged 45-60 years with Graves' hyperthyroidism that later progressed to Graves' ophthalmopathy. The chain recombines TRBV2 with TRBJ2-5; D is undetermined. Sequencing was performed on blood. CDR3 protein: CASRELSGETQYF. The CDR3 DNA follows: TGTGCCAGCAGGGAGCTGTCCGGAGAGACCCAGTACTTC.